This T cell receptor beta chain was identified during a study of T cells in localized non-small cell lung cancer. Study-wide findings and caveats: T cell clonality was highest in uninvolved adjacent lung, above tumor.

Data came from immunoSEQ multiplex PCR; TCRdb stores just in-frame clones and leaves some out. The top ten clones hold 20% to 25% of a sample with nearly 1,500 clones, around 25% of them seen once. This clone is medium-sized within its sample. Its specificity is not known. Germline assignment: CDR1 MNHGY and CDR2 SAAAGT. The CDR3 is 14 amino acids. With 6 bases clipped from V and 4 bases from J, the junction kept 7 bases outside the gene matches. Sequencing used normal lung tissue next to the tumor, obtained before any cancer treatment. The origin of this receptor is a man aged 35-69 years with stage II squamous cell lung carcinoma. The chain links TRBV6-8 to TRBJ1-2, with TRBD1 matching over 8 bases. For the CDR3, the DNA is TGTGCCAGCAGCGGACAGGGAGGACCCTATGGCTACACCTTC. Protein product: CASSGQGGPYGYTF.